A selection of T cell receptor beta chains follows, all from one sample in a study of siplizumab effects on memory and regulatory T cells. Repertoires were generated with immunoSEQ multiplex PCR, while TCRdb's copy carries only in-frame clones and drops some. Of tens of thousands of clones in the sample, 95% to 98% were seen once. Source material: naive CD4+ T cells sorted from blood. All receptors come from a human donor in good health. CDR3s include the opening cysteine and the closing phenylalanine or tryptophan. The D gene is left open where the match is weak. Size values are once, few and many counts, or a class for expanded clones, and some rows have none.

V gene	clone size	J gene	D gene	CDR3 protein	CDR3 DNA
TRBV6-5	-	TRBJ1-3	-	CASTPRPSSGNTIYF	TGTGCCAGCACCCCCAGACCCAGCTCTGGAAACACCATATATTTT
TRBV5-5	once	TRBJ2-5	TRBD2	CASSFPGGRETQYF	TGTGCCAGCAGCTTCCCGGGGGGGCGAGAGACCCAGTACTTC
TRBV7-9	-	TRBJ2-3	TRBD2	CASSFSLAGAADTQYF	TGTGCCAGCAGCTTCTCCTTAGCGGGAGCGGCAGATACGCAGTATTTT
TRBV27	-	TRBJ2-5	-	CASSLRVQETQYF	TGTGCCAGCAGTTTAAGAGTCCAAGAGACCCAGTACTTC
TRBV27	-	TRBJ2-7	-	CASGNYEQYF	TGTGCCAGCGGGAACTACGAGCAGTACTTC
TRBV6-1	-	TRBJ1-5	TRBD1	CASSERTGGRQPQHF	TGTGCCAGCAGTGAACGGACAGGGGGGCGTCAGCCCCAGCATTTT
TRBV7-8	once	TRBJ1-5	-	CASSLEEGLDQPQHF	TGTGCCAGCAGCTTAGAGGAGGGTTTGGATCAGCCCCAGCATTTT
TRBV5-1	once	TRBJ2-3	TRBD1	CASSTGQGFTDTQYF	TGCGCCAGCAGCACTGGACAGGGATTCACAGATACGCAGTATTTT
TRBV10-1	-	TRBJ2-1	-	CASSGPGSSYNEQFF	TGCGCCAGCAGCGGCCCTGGGTCCTCCTACAATGAGCAGTTCTTC
TRBV28	-	TRBJ2-5	-	CASSLRGGRETQYF	TGTGCCAGCAGTTTGAGGGGCGGAAGGGAGACCCAGTACTTC
TRBV5-3	-	TRBJ2-2	TRBD1	CARSYDRGPHGELFF	TGTGCCAGAAGCTACGACAGGGGCCCCCACGGGGAGCTGTTTTTT
TRBV27	-	TRBJ1-4	-	CASGPSGKAGEKLFF	TGTGCCAGCGGACCCTCGGGGAAAGCGGGGGAAAAACTGTTTTTT
TRBV19	-	TRBJ2-1	-	CASSHGAGNEQFF	TGTGCCAGTTCTCACGGGGCGGGCAATGAGCAGTTCTTC
TRBV25-1	-	TRBJ2-5	-	CASSEGGSAQETQYF	TGTGCCAGCAGTGAAGGCGGGTCAGCTCAAGAGACCCAGTACTTC
TRBV5-4	-	TRBJ2-1	TRBD1	CASRLTGGHEQFF	TGTGCCAGCAGGCTCACAGGGGGCCATGAGCAGTTCTTC
TRBV27	-	TRBJ1-6	-	CASSLSTGGSPLHF	TGTGCCAGCAGTTTAAGTACAGGAGGTTCACCCCTCCACTTT